Here is one TCR beta chain with its context. What it binds is unknown. This record belongs to a study of CD8 T cells in Susac syndrome. Study-level background: Clinically active disease was present in about six of the sequenced Susac syndrome patients. Roughly eight of these patients were in remission. Treatment status at blood draw for the Susac syndrome patients was therapy-naive, corticosteroids, or intravenous immunoglobulin alone.

Random-hexamer reverse transcription was applied to about 0.5 to 1 ug RNA. TCRdb processed the immunoSEQ multiplex PCR reads anew with MiXCR; each CDR3 protein has one entry. The sample lists over 80,000 distinct CDR3 sequences; approximately 95% were seen once. The patients with Susac syndrome satisfied recently defined diagnostic criteria for either definite or probable disease. V was trimmed by 2 bases and J by 8 bases, leaving 19 bases between them. Per the germline V gene, CDR1 is KGHSH and CDR2 is LQKENI. The CDR3 has 16 amino acids. Study-wide findings and caveats: Expansion of Susac CD8+ clones peaked in TEMRA cells and in active patients.

This TCR was sampled from a human donor with Susac syndrome. Sequencing input: CD8+ T cells from PBMCs. V usage is TRBV18 and J usage is TRBJ2-1, with D perhaps being TRBD1 or TRBD2 (5 bases each). The CDR3 bases are TGTGCCAGCTCACCAAGCGTGACCGACGGGACGGATGAGCAGTTCTTC. Translated, it gives CASSPSVTDGTDEQFF.